This T cell receptor beta chain came from a study of CD8+CD57+ T cells in acquired aplastic anemia. Overall study context: Average DNA yield from sorted CD4+ and CD8+ cells was approximately 3 ug.

Using genomic DNA as the template, TCR beta VDJ and CDR3 profiling was carried out. TCRdb used MiXCR to reprocess the reads, holding one entry per CDR3 protein. This sample has around 200,000 distinct CDR3 sequences, with approximately 60% found just once. CDR1 and CDR2 (germline): SQVTM, ANQGSEA. The ends lost 7 bases at V and 7 bases at J; junction bases unmatched: 5. This CDR3 comprises 12 residues. Sequencing was done on patients that had shown CD8+CD57+ cell expansion by flow cytometry. J is TRBJ2-1 and V is TRBV29-1; 9 bases are shared with TRBD2. Sequenced: sorted CD4+, CD8+, or CD8+CD57+ T cells (not recorded which) from PBMCs. The sequence derives from a human donor with aplastic anemia. The CDR3 nucleotides read TGCAGCGCCAAGACTAGCGGTAATGAGCAGTTCTTC. Translating it yields CSAKTSGNEQFF.